Sequencing of this TCR beta chain was carried out in a study of cytomegalovirus exposure and HLA in healthy donors (TCRdb year 2017). In terms of the full investigation: According to an earlier analysis of 450 to 650 of the donors, about 179 million T cells yielded 117 million unique TCR beta sequences and about 300 Gb of sequence data. Approximately 300 gigabases of sequencing data and tens of millions of unique TCR sequences made up an early release that covered around 640 HLA-typed donors. Among the approximately 400 genotyped donors, approximately 81% belonged to the genetic ancestry cluster associated with self-reported Caucasian donors. The aim of the study was to test whether cataloging public T cell receptors could identify signatures of past pathogen exposure. The study profiled the T cell repertoires of hundreds of subjects by immunosequencing and related them to cytomegalovirus serostatus. A separate validation cohort of over 95 different subjects was used in addition to the approximately 700-subject first cohort. To predict cytomegalovirus infection status, the study brought together high-throughput TCR immunosequencing, statistical association of individual TCRs with disease status, and machine learning. In a later analysis, previously published TCR beta repertoires from 550 to 750 donors were re-analyzed and high-resolution HLA genotyping was added so that TCR occurrence patterns could be studied. The later analysis used no new phenotypic data to find candidate immune exposures, relying instead on TCR beta sequences and their occurrence across donors. In an earlier analysis of more than 550 of the donors, high-throughput TCR beta sequencing was used to judge whether each TCR beta V gene segment behaved as functional or pseudogenic. Donor age, sex, ethnicity and CMV serostatus were compiled alongside the repertoire data. In a later genetic analysis, genome-wide SNP genotypes for about 65% of the roughly 700 donors were used, and that subset was treated as a discovery cohort. All discovery cohort repertoires had been generated on a single sequencing platform. Both class I and class II loci were covered by HLA typing, at four-digit resolution. Typing coverage differed by locus: A, B, C, DRB1 and DQB1 were typed in about 620-630 donors, DQA1 in 500 to 550, DPA1 in around 600, and DPB1 in 472. Several DR-DQ haplotypes were handled as single units for association and clustering, since linkage in the cohort was strong. Across 398 genotyped donors of the cohort, an average of 235,054 unique TCR beta nucleotide sequences per donor were sequenced, and roughly 20% of those sequences were non-productive. Paper-wide results and their limitations: Immune exposure information for the cohort was limited to CMV serostatus. When HLA alleles, especially DR and DQ, strongly co-occurred, TCR associations were difficult to assign to individual alleles. The cohort was sequenced for TCR beta chains only, and without alpha or paired-chain data the features that could be detected were limited. At a false discovery rate of 0.05, a later analysis linked fewer than 20,000 TCR beta sequences to specific HLA alleles. In vitro tests confirmed that a few of the cytomegalovirus-associated TCR beta chains recognize cytomegalovirus antigens. According to a later analysis, parvovirus B19, influenza, CMV and Epstein-Barr virus appeared linked to several top co-occurrence clusters. The classifier was reported to diagnose cytomegalovirus status with high specificity and sensitivity in both the original and validation cohorts. About 15 rarely observed V segments, including chromosome 9 orphons, were excluded from the earlier analysis of 550 to 700 of the donors because counts were too low. A later genetic analysis reported fewer N-insertions in productive TCRs among donors in an Asian-associated ancestry cluster than the approximately 700-donor mean. The presence/absence analyses assumed that sequencing depth was roughly uniform across donors, and that assumption may not be true. An association between a missense DCLRE1C variant and V-gene and J-gene trimming of TCR beta chains was found in a later genetic analysis and replicated in an independent cohort. Linkage disequilibrium might explain the correlated functional status among segregating V segments, but an unknown experimental factor could not be ruled out. HLA typing was unavailable for some donors at each locus, so association tests used only the typed subset. Because the 87-base-pair reads could not distinguish some IMGT-functional V segments, including TRBV6-2 and TRBV6-3, those segments were excluded. Across donors, most TCR sequences were observed very rarely, whereas some public TCRs were present in many individuals. According to a later analysis, most CMV-associated TCR beta chains appeared to be HLA-restricted, and the HLA associations seemed to be driven largely by CMV exposure. In a later analysis, HLA-associated TCR beta chains were found to be more clonally expanded and to have lower generation probabilities than equally common non-associated chains. The study gave a list of 150 to 200 TCR beta chains associated with cytomegalovirus. In an earlier analysis of approximately 600 of the donors, most TCR beta V segments were observed in productive rearrangements about 87% or about 30% of the time, broadly matching IMGT annotations. A cluster of highly shared sequence variants was judged likely to be a technical artifact of the sequencing pipeline. A later analysis found that TCR association rates varied across HLA loci, with DRB1 alleles showing the most associated TCRs and HLA-C alleles the fewest. The authors suggested that the approach could potentially be generalized to other disease states and immunological phenotypes. A further reported finding was that TCR beta sequences accurately predicted the HLA-A and HLA-B alleles for most subjects in the first cohort.

Including cysteine and phenylalanine, the CDR3 has 11 amino acids. Kept here is only the CDR3 DNA, which spans 33 bases and is read in frame from base 1. Reading the germline V gene gives CDR1 SGHDT and CDR2 YYEEEE. Deletion took 2 bases off V and 2 bases off J, with a span of 2 bases between the germline ends. For this clone: Its antigen is still unknown. Base qualities are not at hand, and no much larger clone is one base apart.

Library preparation was by the immunoSEQ multiplex PCR assay. A mixture of 60 forward primers for TCR Vbeta segments and 13 reverse primers for TCR Jbeta segments was used in the multiplex PCR. Amplification of the CDR3 region of rearranged TCR beta genes was performed with a multiplex PCR assay on genomic DNA. The amplified TCR beta libraries were sequenced on the Illumina HiSeq System as 87-base-pair reads. In the original analysis: A later analysis counted 75 million to 100 million unique TCR beta chains across the 550 to 750 repertoires, and around 12 million of these chains were shared by at least two donors. A nearest-neighbor algorithm error-corrected the raw reads and collapsed the reads into unique sequences, merging closely related sequences to remove PCR and sequencing errors. V, D and J gene segments were assigned by aligning CDR3 sequences to IMGT reference sequences. For a sequence to be retained, at least a six-nucleotide match to both a V gene segment and a J gene segment was required. Rearrangements were called productive when the CDR3 lacked stop codons and stayed in frame with V and J; all others were non-productive. Following IMGT convention, CDR3 was defined as the stretch from the second conserved V-encoded cysteine up to the conserved J-encoded phenylalanine. In an earlier analysis of just under 600 of the donors, sequences lacking an unambiguous match to a single V gene segment were excluded. An earlier analysis of some 500 of the donors classified V segments as functional when productive rearrangements were above 56.7% and as segregating when the standard deviation between donors was above 5%. A statistical classification framework was developed to diagnose cytomegalovirus status using the catalog of TCR beta chain sequences. In a later analysis, V and J genes were assigned by comparing TCR nucleotide sequences against IMGT/GENE-DB human TR gene sequences. The TCRdist pipeline was used in a later analysis to assign CDR3 sequences and most-parsimonious VDJ recombination scenarios. A later analysis defined each TCR beta chain by its CDR3 amino acid sequence plus V-gene family, and excluded reads lacking a unique V-gene family. As a way to deal with suspected cross-contamination and a sequencing artifact, a later analysis dropped 500 to 700 nucleotide sequences that were highly shared and had low generation probability. A later analysis calculated a clonal expansion index for each public chain from normalized within-repertoire ranks of inferred template counts. Generation probabilities in a later analysis came from a VDJ recombination model fitted to out-of-frame rearrangements, and those results were checked against IGoR. In a later analysis, TCR-TCR, TCR-HLA and TCR-CMV co-occurrence was scored with hypergeometric tests, and a repertoire-size bias correction was applied to TCR pairs. To estimate false discovery rates, a later analysis permuted the HLA or CMV assignments 20 times. In a later analysis, co-occurring TCRs were grouped using DBSCAN, with TCRdist sequence similarity added in when clustering inside HLA-allele-positive subsets. Repertoires with fewer than 30,000 or more than 120,000 public chains were left out of co-occurrence clustering, as were four to six repertoires with anomalous nucleotide sharing. This immuneACCESS table, as held by TCRdb, lists in-frame sequences with V and J called but not all clones. Of the missing ones, under half trace to an unresolved V gene in checked studies; the others have no known cause. The V and J calls and clone size were taken over from that table, and D and trimming were inferred from the DNA. This sample is represented by 100,000 or so clones; roughly 80% of them were singletons. In total, the top ten clones hold 8.6% of the sample.

The cohort comprised some 700 healthy bone marrow donors. Cohort members were all nominally healthy when sampled, although unrecorded immune exposures were likely present. The donor was CMV seropositive and belonged to the group of 250 to 300 seropositive cohort members. A peripheral blood sample was collected from each donor, and TCR beta sequencing was performed on peripheral blood mononuclear cells. Genomic DNA was extracted from the blood cell samples with the Qiagen DNeasy Blood Extraction Kit. The sample comprised PBMCs. This clonotype was sampled from a woman between 40 and 50 years old in good health and CMV-seropositive. The chain links TRBV5-6 with TRBJ2-7, with the D gene call left open. CDR3 sequence: CASSFAYEQYF. The nucleotide sequence is given as TGTGCCAGCAGCTTCGCCTACGAGCAGTACTTC.